The 21 T cell receptor beta chains presented below share a single source sample, sequenced in a study of beta chain features in type 1 diabetes. Study-level results: In all four CD4+ subsets, TCRB CDR3 length was significantly, moderately reduced in type 1 diabetes.

The antigens these receptors bind are not known. All of the isolated RNA was reverse transcribed, so expressed TCRB transcripts were sequenced. Assay used: immunoSEQ multiplex PCR; TCRdb lists only in-frame clones, some missing. Of almost 350,000 clones listed, around 9.7% are singletons. What was sequenced was central memory CD4+ T cells from blood. The receptors were sampled from a man younger than 40 with type 1 diabetes.

The V and J genes are TRBV18 and TRBJ1-2; possibly TRBD1 for D (5 bases). V lost 3 bases and J 6 bases, leaving 14 bases between the germline ends. Looked up from germline, CDR1 is KGHSH and CDR2 is LQKENI. This CDR3 is built from 14 residues. The CDR3 is CASSPGRDLDGYTF. The CDR3 DNA reads as TGTGCCAGCTCACCGGGACGGGATTTGGATGGCTACACCTTC.

The chain employs TRBV5-4 and TRBJ1-2; unclear D gene. The CDR3 is 12 residues long. Trimming shortened V by 4 bases and J by 8 bases, and 12 bases separated the two germline ends. Germline V gene data show CDR1 as SGHNT and CDR2 as YYREEE (reference sequence). CDR3 sequence: CASSVILEGYTF. The CDR3 bases are TGTGCCAGCAGCGTCATACTGGAGGGCTACACCTTC.

This rearrangement joins TRBV28 to TRBJ2-5; no firm D call. Trimming took 5 bases from V and 3 from J, leaving 7 bases between them. This CDR3 has 12 amino acids. Germline values: CDR1 MDHEN, CDR2 SYDVKM. In DNA form, the CDR3 reads TGTGCCAGCAGTGAAGCGAAAGAGACCCAGTACTTC. Its protein is CASSEAKETQYF.

This clone has just a few counts. V and J are TRBV19 and TRBJ2-2; D not certain. V dropped 9 bases and J dropped 5 bases, with 22 bases sitting between them. Germline V gene lookup returns CDR1 LNHDA and CDR2 SQIVND (reference sequence). The CDR3 has 16 amino acids. Here the CDR3 reads CASSSSASRWTGELFF. The CDR3 coding sequence is TGTGCCAGCTCGTCGAGTGCCAGTAGATGGACCGGGGAGCTGTTTTTT.

This clone was counted a few times. The CDR3 here is CASSLVRESNTGELFF. In DNA, the CDR3 is TGCGCCAGCAGCTTGGTGAGAGAATCTAACACCGGGGAGCTGTTTTTT. The chain couples TRBV5-1 to TRBJ2-2; no clear D gene. Deletions cut 0 bases from V and 2 bases from J, with 11 bases between. The CDR3 loop spans 16 amino acids. From germline, CDR1 is SGHRS and CDR2 YFSETQ.

V usage is TRBV9 and J usage is TRBJ1-1; D is perhaps TRBD1 (5 bases). Germline loops: CDR1 SGDLS, CDR2 YYNGEE. Deletions cut 1 base from V and 7 bases from J, with 11 bases between. This CDR3 contains 13 residues. CDR3 in DNA: TGTGCCAGCAGCGTATCAGGGTATGGTGAAGCTTTCTTT. Amino acid sequence: CASSVSGYGEAFF.

This clone was observed a handful of times. The J gene is TRBJ2-3, the V gene TRBV7-2; D is undetermined. V lost 1 base and J lost 1, with 18 bases in between. The CDR3 extends over 18 amino acids. CDR1 and CDR2 from the germline V gene are SGHTA and FQGNSA. For the CDR3, the DNA is TGTGCCAGCAGCTTAGTGGCGTCGGGCGGAATTCGCACAGATACGCAGTATTTT. It translates to CASSLVASGGIRTDTQYF.

The chain joins TRBV10-3 to TRBJ1-1; D possibly corresponds to TRBD1 (6 bases). Germline V gives CDR1 ENHRY, CDR2 SYGVKD. Trimming pared 4 bases from V and 4 bases from J, leaving 19 bases between. This CDR3 contains 16 residues. This CDR3 reads CAISGRQQGESTEAFF. The CDR3 DNA follows: TGTGCCATCAGTGGACGCCAACAGGGAGAGAGCACTGAAGCTTTCTTT.

This clone was seen more than once but under ten times. V is TRBV7-2 and J is TRBJ2-1, with 7 bases fitting TRBD1. The CDR3 runs 14 residues. CDR1 and CDR2 from the germline V gene are SGHTA and FQGNSA. J was trimmed by 8 bases and V by 1 base; bases with no gene match: 5. The CDR3 loop is CASSLDNRGHEQFF. The CDR3 DNA is TGTGCCAGCAGCTTAGATAACAGGGGCCATGAGCAGTTCTTC.

This clone was recorded many times. V and J are TRBV7-2 and TRBJ2-4; D remains ambiguous. Germline CDR1 SGHTA, CDR2 FQGNSA. The ends were cut back, 3 bases at V and 1 base at J, with 4 bases in the middle. This CDR3 region has 13 residues. The CDR3 DNA sequence: TGTGCCAGCAGCTTGGGGGCCAAAAACATTCAGTACTTC. Amino acid sequence: CASSLGAKNIQYF.

V and J are TRBV25-1 and TRBJ2-5, with 15 bases identical to TRBD2. This CDR3 has 14 residues. Trimming took 8 bases from V and 4 from J; bases not matched to a gene: 2. Per germline, CDR1 MGHDK and CDR2 SYGVNS. CDR3 coding DNA: TGTGCCAGCGGACTAGCGGGGGGGCGAGAGACCCAGTACTTC. Translated: CASGLAGGRETQYF.

In its sample, this clone was seen a few times. An end of the junction differs from the germline gene, which may be a read error. The CDR3 reads CASSQAGTNEKLFF. For the CDR3, the DNA is TGCGCCAGCAGCCAAGCAGGAACTAATGAAAAACTGTTTTTT. The J gene is TRBJ1-4, the V gene TRBV7-9, with D hard to call. CDR1 and CDR2 (germline): SEHNR, FQNEAQ (reference sequence). This CDR3 has 14 amino acids.

This clone has more than one count but fewer than ten. The chain is built from TRBV25-1 and TRBJ2-1, with D possibly being TRBD1 (5 bases). The germline gives CDR1 MGHDK, CDR2 SYGVNS. The CDR3 has 14 amino acids. V was clipped by 4 bases and J by 5 bases, with 12 bases between them. CDR3 bases: TGTGCCAGCAGTGCTACTCGACAGCACAATGAGCAGTTCTTC. Translated, it gives CASSATRQHNEQFF.

This clone occurred a few times. The chain recombines TRBV5-4 with TRBJ2-6; D gene uncertain. The germline V and J ends were trimmed by 2 bases and 0 bases, with 6 bases remaining between them. This CDR3 comprises 15 residues. Germline CDR1 reads SGHNT; CDR2 reads YYREEE (reference sequence). This CDR3 reads CASSFGSSGANVLTF. In DNA, the CDR3 is TGTGCCAGCAGCTTCGGCAGCTCTGGGGCCAACGTCCTGACTTTC.

The chain links TRBV30 to TRBJ2-7; tentative D call: TRBD2 (7 bases). Trimming removed 1 base from V and 1 base from J, with 11 bases in between. Looked up from germline, CDR1 is GTSNPN and CDR2 is SVGIG (reference sequence). The CDR3 loop spans 14 amino acids. The CDR3 DNA follows: TGTGCCTGGAGTGAGGGGGGGTTATCCTACGAGCAGTACTTC. Residues: CAWSEGGLSYEQYF.

V and J are TRBV10-3 and TRBJ1-5; 8 bases fit TRBD1. The CDR3 is 14 amino acids. The germline CDR1 and CDR2 sequences are ENHRY and SYGVKD. The V segment lost 3 bases and the J segment 5 bases; nucleotides outside the gene matches: 3. The CDR3 DNA follows: TGTGCCATCAGTGACAGGGGGCTGGATCAGCCCCAGCATTTT. This codes for CAISDRGLDQPQHF.

The chain uses TRBV2 and TRBJ2-7; the D gene is possibly TRBD1 (6 bases). Germline V gives CDR1 SNHLY, CDR2 FYNNEI. The CDR3 consists of 16 residues. V was pared by 4 bases and J by 6 bases, with 22 bases between. This CDR3 is CASSAEIYRDETEQYF. The CDR3 DNA sequence: TGTGCCAGCAGTGCGGAGATCTACAGGGATGAGACCGAGCAGTACTTC.

There are a few counts of this clone. The chain uses TRBV7-9 and TRBJ1-2; D perhaps matches TRBD1 (5 bases). The V end was cut by 2 bases, the J end by 5 bases, with 12 bases between. This CDR3 spans 14 amino acids. Germline CDR1 SEHNR, CDR2 FQNEAQ (reference sequence). The DNA for the CDR3 is TGTGCCAGCAGCTTATCGGCGGGGGTTTATGGCTACACCTTC. It translates to CASSLSAGVYGYTF. Together with reference TRBV7-9 and TRBJ1-2, the CDR3 gives the full variable domain: DTGVSQNPRHKITKRGQNVTFRCDPISEHNRLYWYRQTLGQGPEFLTYFQNEAQLEKSRLLSDRFSAERPKGSFSTLEIQRTEQGDSAMYLCASSLSAGVYGYTFGSGTRLTVV.

This clone was observed a few times. CDR3 in DNA: TGTGCCTGGATCCCCCAGGGGTACCGGACCCCGAACACTGAAGCTTTCTTT. Translated, it gives CAWIPQGYRTPNTEAFF. The chain combines TRBV30 with TRBJ1-1; maybe TRBD1 (6 bases). The CDR3 runs to 17 residues. Trimming took 4 bases from V and 1 from J, leaving 22 bases between them. Germline CDR1 is GTSNPN and CDR2 is SVGIG (reference sequence).

The V call is TRBV4-3, the J call TRBJ2-2, with D possibly matching TRBD1 (5 bases). V was cut by 0 bases and J by 4 bases, with 18 bases left in between. From germline, CDR1 is LGHNA and CDR2 YSLEER. The CDR3 has 18 amino acids. CDR3 sequence reads: CASSQDGLPGITTGELFF. The CDR3, as DNA: TGCGCCAGCAGCCAAGATGGTCTTCCAGGGATTACCACCGGGGAGCTGTTTTTT.

This clone was found many times. The chain is built from TRBV7-9 and TRBJ1-2; 7 positions match TRBD1. The V segment lost 5 bases and the J segment 4 bases; nucleotides outside the gene matches: 7. CDR1 and CDR2 from the germline V gene are SEHNR and FQNEAQ (reference sequence). This CDR3 contains 14 residues. For the CDR3, the DNA is TGTGCCAGCAGCGCACAGGGGCCCCTCTATGGCTACACCTTC. Its translation: CASSAQGPLYGYTF.